The rows below give T cell receptor beta chains drawn from one sample of a study of T cell responses to AZD1222 COVID-19 vaccine. Assay used: immunoSEQ multiplex PCR; TCRdb lists only in-frame clones, some missing. The table records 95,000 to 100,000 clones, roughly 83% of them present only once. The starting material was peripheral blood, obtained 28 days after the second AZD1222 dose. The receptors shown here come from an adult who received the AZD1222 COVID-19 vaccine. CDR3s include the opening cysteine and the closing phenylalanine or tryptophan. D genes are given only for firm matches. Not every row has a clone size; where given, it reads once, few, many or a size class.

cdr3_length,d_call,j_call,clone_size,v_call,cdr3_aa,cdr3_nt
17,.,TRBJ1-6,once,TRBV4-1,CASSQEPSRGEVSPLHF,TGCGCCAGCAGCCAAGAACCGTCCAGGGGCGAAGTTTCACCCCTCCACTTT
14,.,TRBJ1-3,.,TRBV7-9,CASSTSGYWNTIYF,TGTGCCAGCAGCACTTCCGGGTATTGGAACACCATATATTTT
14,.,TRBJ1-1,.,TRBV2,CASRQRQTNTEAFF,TGTGCCAGCAGACAGAGACAGACGAACACTGAAGCTTTCTTT
15,TRBD1,TRBJ1-3,.,TRBV6-6,CASSFGQGYGNTIYF,TGTGCCAGCAGTTTCGGACAGGGATATGGAAACACCATATATTTT
12,.,TRBJ2-3,once,TRBV6-6,CASGKPGDTQYF,TGTGCCAGCGGCAAGCCGGGGGATACGCAGTATTTT
16,TRBD1,TRBJ2-6,.,TRBV19,CAAGEDRSSGANVLTF,TGTGCCGCTGGCGAGGACAGGAGCTCTGGGGCCAACGTCCTGACTTTC
14,.,TRBJ2-3,.,TRBV18,CASSPDTKSDTQYF,TGTGCCAGCTCACCCGACACGAAGTCAGATACGCAGTATTTT
16,TRBD2,TRBJ2-3,.,TRBV7-8,CASSLKLAGSTDTQYF,TGTGCCAGCAGTCTTAAGCTAGCGGGAAGCACAGATACGCAGTATTTT
11,.,TRBJ2-3,.,TRBV29-1,CSLRGADTQYF,TGCAGCTTGAGAGGGGCAGATACGCAGTATTTT
14,.,TRBJ2-3,.,TRBV27,CASSSRLTTDTQYF,TGTGCCAGCAGTAGCCGACTAACCACAGATACGCAGTATTTT
14,TRBD1,TRBJ1-6,.,TRBV10-3,CATVGDSENSPLHF,TGTGCCACCGTCGGGGACAGCGAGAATTCACCCCTCCACTTT
14,.,TRBJ2-7,once,TRBV2,CASGGAGPPSEQYF,TGTGCCAGCGGTGGGGCGGGGCCCCCGTCCGAGCAGTACTTC
14,.,TRBJ2-1,.,TRBV11-3,CASSTGFPYNEQFF,TGTGCCAGCAGCACAGGGTTCCCCTACAATGAGCAGTTCTTC
14,.,TRBJ2-2,.,TRBV6-5,CASRVAALTGELFF,TGTGCCAGCAGGGTAGCGGCTCTCACCGGGGAGCTGTTTTTT
15,TRBD1,TRBJ1-3,.,TRBV5-1,CASSLAVRGGDTIYF,TGCGCCAGCAGCTTGGCCGTTAGAGGGGGCGACACCATATATTTT
13,.,TRBJ1-1,.,TRBV7-3,CASSSGPNTEAFF,TGTGCCAGCAGCTCGGGGCCTAACACTGAAGCTTTCTTT
13,.,TRBJ1-1,.,TRBV19,CASSPDLNTEAFF,TGTGCCAGTAGCCCGGATCTCAACACTGAAGCTTTCTTT